The rows below give T cell receptor beta chains drawn from one sample of a study of T cell repertoires in cytomegalovirus infection. TCRdb re-analysed the reads in MiXCR, keeping a single row per CDR3 protein. Of nearly 450,000 distinct CDR3 sequences listed, roughly a third were seen once; the top ten hold roughly 15%. The sample taken for sequencing was PBMCs. These receptors originate from a human donor in good health (CMV status not recorded). Some clones in this sample may be carry-over from other donors' samples. Both conserved end residues are part of each CDR3. A D gene is named only where the DNA matches it firmly. The size entry is marked missing in some rows and otherwise reads once, few, many or a size class.

cdr3_aa cdr3_nt j_call v_call clone_size d_call
CASRPWGDLIYEQYF TGTGCCAGCAGACCCTGGGGGGACCTAATCTACGAGCAGTACTTC TRBJ2-7 TRBV6-1 . .
CASSLENRGGGYTF TGTGCCAGCAGCTTAGAAAACAGGGGTGGTGGCTACACCTTC TRBJ1-2 TRBV7-2 . TRBD1
CASRRSDPNTEAFF TGTGCCAGCCGTCGCAGTGACCCGAACACTGAAGCTTTCTTT TRBJ1-1 TRBV6-5 . .
CASSHPTGGPFYEQYF TGCGCCAGCAGTCACCCGACAGGGGGTCCCTTCTACGAGCAGTACTTC TRBJ2-7 TRBV23-1 . TRBD1
CASSPPGGGNTEAFF TGTGCCAGCAGCCCCCCCGGGGGAGGGAACACTGAAGCTTTCTTT TRBJ1-1 TRBV7-2 . .
CASSYLVQGAGGYTF TGTGCCAGCAGTTATCTCGTACAGGGGGCGGGAGGCTACACCTTC TRBJ1-2 TRBV6-6 few TRBD1
CASSLVGPPESFF TGTGCCAGCAGCTTAGTCGGGCCCCCTGAATCTTTCTTT TRBJ1-1 TRBV7-2 . .
CASDQAEEMTYEQYF TGTGCCAGCGACCAAGCGGAGGAGATGACATACGAGCAGTACTTC TRBJ2-7 TRBV6-1 . .
CAISEADRGEQPQHF TGTGCCATCAGTGAGGCAGACAGGGGCGAACAGCCCCAGCATTTT TRBJ1-5 TRBV10-3 . TRBD1
CASSLDTGSEQFF TGTGCCAGCAGCTTGGACACAGGGAGTGAGCAGTTCTTC TRBJ2-1 TRBV5-6 few .
CASSGDASPFGNQPQHF TGTGCCAGCAGTGGTGACGCCAGTCCGTTCGGCAATCAGCCCCAGCATTTT TRBJ1-5 TRBV25-1 few .
CSSSQEASGGAYNEQFF TGTTCCAGCAGCCAAGAGGCTAGCGGGGGGGCCTACAATGAGCAGTTCTTC TRBJ2-1 TRBV4-2 . TRBD2
CASSLVSWSAKNIQYF TGTGCCAGCAGCTTAGTATCGTGGTCAGCCAAAAACATTCAGTACTTC TRBJ2-4 TRBV7-8 many .
CASSITAYNEQFF TGTGCCAGTAGTATCACAGCGTACAATGAGCAGTTCTTC TRBJ2-1 TRBV19 . .
CASSYPEGRGSSYEQYF TGTGCCAGCAGTTACCCGGAGGGCAGGGGGAGCTCCTACGAGCAGTACTTC TRBJ2-7 TRBV6-2/TRBV6-3 . .
CASSLLGKYTEAFF TGTGCCAGCAGTTTATTGGGCAAGTACACTGAAGCTTTCTTT TRBJ1-1 TRBV28 few .
CASSYGTEPNQPQHF TGTGCCAGCAGTTACGGGACAGAGCCCAATCAGCCCCAGCATTTT TRBJ1-5 TRBV6-5 . TRBD1
CASSQEDRDHGYTF TGTGCCAGCAGCCAGGAGGACAGGGACCATGGCTACACCTTC TRBJ1-2 TRBV5-6 few TRBD1
CANSQAGYTGELFF TGCGCCAACAGCCAAGCCGGGTACACCGGGGAGCTGTTTTTT TRBJ2-2 TRBV4-1 . .
CASGGGPYEQYF TGTGCCAGCGGAGGGGGTCCCTACGAGCAGTACTTC TRBJ2-7 TRBV2 . .
CSVEDRERSSGNTIYF TGCAGCGTTGAAGATCGGGAACGGAGCTCTGGAAACACCATATATTTT TRBJ1-3 TRBV29-1 few .
CASSDLRGYEQYF TGTGCCAGCAGTGACCTCAGGGGGTACGAGCAGTACTTC TRBJ2-7 TRBV25-1 many TRBD1
CASSPGEAGANVLTF TGTGCCAGCAGTCCGGGCGAGGCTGGGGCCAACGTCCTGACTTTC TRBJ2-6 TRBV27 few .
CASSQDRGGVRDEQFF TGTGCCAGCAGCCAAGATCGGGGCGGGGTTCGGGATGAGCAGTTCTTC TRBJ2-1 TRBV4-2 few .
CASSLDGFAESSYEQYF TGTGCCAGCAGTTTAGACGGTTTTGCCGAAAGCTCCTACGAGCAGTACTTC TRBJ2-7 TRBV27 . .
CASSQDRGDEQYF TGCGCCAGCAGCCAGGACAGGGGTGACGAGCAGTACTTC TRBJ2-7 TRBV4-1 . TRBD1
CASSINAGTGVEAFF TGTGCCAGCAGTATAAACGCCGGGACAGGGGTGGAAGCTTTCTTT TRBJ1-1 TRBV6-2/TRBV6-3 . TRBD1
CASSLTGKSTNEKLFF TGTGCCAGCAGCTTGACAGGGAAATCAACTAATGAAAAACTGTTTTTT TRBJ1-4 TRBV7-2 many TRBD1
CASSQTGPSYNEQFF TGTGCCAGCAGCCAGACAGGGCCCTCGTACAATGAGCAGTTCTTC TRBJ2-1 TRBV28 . TRBD1
CASSQGSYEQYF TGCGCCAGCAGCCAAGGGTCTTACGAGCAGTACTTC TRBJ2-7 TRBV4-1 few .
CASSKNRGSTTDTQYF TGTGCCAGCAGCAAGAACAGGGGTTCCACCACAGATACGCAGTATTTT TRBJ2-3 TRBV5-8 many TRBD1
CASSLRVDTQYF TGTGCCAGCAGTTTAAGGGTGGATACGCAGTATTTT TRBJ2-3 TRBV12-3/TRBV12-4 many .